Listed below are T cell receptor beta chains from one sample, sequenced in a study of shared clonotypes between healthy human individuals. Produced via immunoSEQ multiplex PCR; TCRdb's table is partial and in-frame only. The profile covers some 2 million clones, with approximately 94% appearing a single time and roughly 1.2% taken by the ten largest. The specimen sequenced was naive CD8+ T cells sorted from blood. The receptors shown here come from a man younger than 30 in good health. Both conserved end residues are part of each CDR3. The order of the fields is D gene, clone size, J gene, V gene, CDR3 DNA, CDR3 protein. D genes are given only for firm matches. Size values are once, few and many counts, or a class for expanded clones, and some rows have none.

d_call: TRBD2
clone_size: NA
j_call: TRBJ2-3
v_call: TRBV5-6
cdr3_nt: TGTGCCAGCAGCCGGGGGGGCCGCCCAGATACGCAGTATTTT
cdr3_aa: CASSRGGRPDTQYF

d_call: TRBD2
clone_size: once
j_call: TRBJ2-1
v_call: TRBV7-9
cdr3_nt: TGTGCCAGCAGCTATACTCCAGGGACTAGCAAGGAGAATGAGCAGTTCTTC
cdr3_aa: CASSYTPGTSKENEQFF

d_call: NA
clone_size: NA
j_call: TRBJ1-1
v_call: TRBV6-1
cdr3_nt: TGTGCCAGCAGCGCAAGACACGGCCGATACACTGAAGCTTTCTTT
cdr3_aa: CASSARHGRYTEAFF

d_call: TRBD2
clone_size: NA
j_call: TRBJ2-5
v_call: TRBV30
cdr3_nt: TGTGCCTGGATAGAAATCCGGGGGGTAGAGACCCAGTACTTC
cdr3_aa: CAWIEIRGVETQYF

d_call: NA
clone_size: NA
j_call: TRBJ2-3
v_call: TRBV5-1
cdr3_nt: TGCGCCAGCAGCTCTGCGGGGGCCAGGGATACGCAGTATTTT
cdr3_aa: CASSSAGARDTQYF

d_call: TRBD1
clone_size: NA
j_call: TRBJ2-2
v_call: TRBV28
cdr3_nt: TGTGCCAGCAGTTACAGGGGGCCCCTGGCCGGGGAGCTGTTTTTT
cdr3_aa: CASSYRGPLAGELFF

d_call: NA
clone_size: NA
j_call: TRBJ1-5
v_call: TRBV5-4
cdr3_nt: TGTGCCAGCAGCTTTCCCAGGGATTATAGCAATCAGCCCCAGCATTTT
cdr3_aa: CASSFPRDYSNQPQHF

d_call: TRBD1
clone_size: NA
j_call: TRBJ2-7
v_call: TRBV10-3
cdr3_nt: TGTGCCATCAGTGACGACAGGGGGCCCTCCTACGAGCAGTACTTC
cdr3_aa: CAISDDRGPSYEQYF

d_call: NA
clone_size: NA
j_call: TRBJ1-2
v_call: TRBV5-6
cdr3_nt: TGTGCCAGCAGCGCGGGTAAGAGGCTCGGCTATGGCTACACCTTC
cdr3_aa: CASSAGKRLGYGYTF

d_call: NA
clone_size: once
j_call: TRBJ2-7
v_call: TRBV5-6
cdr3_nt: TGTGCCAGCAGTCTATCTGGGGGGCACTACGAGCAGTACTTC
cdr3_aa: CASSLSGGHYEQYF

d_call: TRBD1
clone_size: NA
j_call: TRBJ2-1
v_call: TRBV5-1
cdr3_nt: TGCGCCAGCAGGGACCTATACAGGGGAGACGAGCAGTTCTTC
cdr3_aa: CASRDLYRGDEQFF

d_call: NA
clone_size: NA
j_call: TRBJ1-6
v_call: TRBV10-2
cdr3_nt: TGCGCCAGCAGTGCTCCCGGGGCTAATTCACCCCTCCACTTT
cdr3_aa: CASSAPGANSPLHF

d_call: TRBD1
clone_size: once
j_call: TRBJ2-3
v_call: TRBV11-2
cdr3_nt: TGTGCCAGCAGCGCGGGGACAGGGATAAACACAGATACGCAGTATTTT
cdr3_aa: CASSAGTGINTDTQYF